This T cell receptor (beta chain) comes out of a study of cytomegalovirus exposure and HLA in healthy donors. About the research overall: Findings of an earlier analysis included 117 million unique TCR beta sequences from some 200 million T cells. Findings and caveats of the study: The study assumed roughly uniform donor sequencing depth for presence/absence analyses.

V was cut by 1 base and J by 0 bases, with 10 bases left in between. This CDR3 is built from 15 residues. Germline CDR1 reads SGHTA; CDR2 reads FQGNSA. PCR amplification relied on 60 Vbeta primers (plus 13 Jbeta primers). Some clones are missing from TCRdb's copy, which holds only in-frame ones; the method was immunoSEQ multiplex PCR. The repertoire includes approximately 150,000 clones, about 80% of them detected once, and 9% to 10% sits in the top ten. A word on this clone: Its target is not known.

The sequencing input was PBMCs. The chain recombines TRBV7-2 with TRBJ2-7; D gene uncertain. This receptor was obtained from a man younger than 35 in good health and CMV-seropositive. CDR3 amino acids: CASSLGIAFSYEQYF. CDR3 sequence (DNA): TGTGCCAGCAGCTTAGGAATAGCATTCTCCTACGAGCAGTACTTC.